The entry below gives a single T cell receptor beta chain sequence along with its context. Per the study methods: The authors estimated nucleated cell counts from reference gene primer amplification. Profiled with immunoSEQ multiplex PCR; TCRdb holds only in-frame clones, not every one. V, J and clone size derive from that table, while D and trimming were established from the DNA sequence. The table has under 170,000 clones, just over 85% seen once. This specimen comes from a study of blood T cell repertoires in COVID-19. About the research overall: The United States, Italy and Spain supplied acute and convalescent COVID-19 samples. Sample material is recorded as cDNA or gDNA derived from T cells, B-cell-depleted T cells, or PBMCs.

CDR3 size: 14 residues. The ends lost 5 bases at V and 2 bases at J; junction bases unmatched: 2. Germline V gene sequence: CDR1 MNHEY, CDR2 SVGAGI. Sample: peripheral blood. The receptor was isolated from a man between 65 and 80 years old with acute or convalescent COVID-19. The chain carries TRBV6-5 and TRBJ1-2, with 10 positions matching TRBD1. CDR3 sequence (DNA): TGTGCCAGCAGTCCGGGACAGGGGAACTATGGCTACACCTTC. It specifies CASSPGQGNYGYTF.